This T cell receptor (beta chain) was recorded in a study of T cells in Graves' hyperthyroidism and ophthalmopathy. RNA transcripts served as the template for amplifying TCR beta CDR3 regions. Researchers ran a first-round RT-PCR on the TCR CDR3 using the HTBI primer set. TCRdb itself ran the multiplex PCR reads through MiXCR, one entry per CDR3 protein. The repertoire has a few hundred thousand distinct CDR3 sequences, about a sixth of them found once; the top ten carry less than 3.5%. At least 3 on the Clinical Activity Score was recorded for ophthalmopathy patients, who also had NOSPECS grade at least 4 and duration under 3 months. Source material for PBMCs was over 7.5 ml fresh peripheral blood. With 2 bases removed from V and 5 bases from J, the gap between germline ends came to 12 bases. The CDR3 is 15 amino acids. Germline values: CDR1 MNHNS, CDR2 SASEGT.

The gene calls are TRBV6-1 and TRBJ1-4; possible D gene TRBD1, 6 bases. The sample was blood. The origin of this receptor is a woman in her forties with Graves' ophthalmopathy. As DNA, the CDR3 is TGTGCCAGCAGTGAATGGTGGCAGGGGAATGAAAAACTGTTTTTT. This translates into CASSEWWQGNEKLFF.